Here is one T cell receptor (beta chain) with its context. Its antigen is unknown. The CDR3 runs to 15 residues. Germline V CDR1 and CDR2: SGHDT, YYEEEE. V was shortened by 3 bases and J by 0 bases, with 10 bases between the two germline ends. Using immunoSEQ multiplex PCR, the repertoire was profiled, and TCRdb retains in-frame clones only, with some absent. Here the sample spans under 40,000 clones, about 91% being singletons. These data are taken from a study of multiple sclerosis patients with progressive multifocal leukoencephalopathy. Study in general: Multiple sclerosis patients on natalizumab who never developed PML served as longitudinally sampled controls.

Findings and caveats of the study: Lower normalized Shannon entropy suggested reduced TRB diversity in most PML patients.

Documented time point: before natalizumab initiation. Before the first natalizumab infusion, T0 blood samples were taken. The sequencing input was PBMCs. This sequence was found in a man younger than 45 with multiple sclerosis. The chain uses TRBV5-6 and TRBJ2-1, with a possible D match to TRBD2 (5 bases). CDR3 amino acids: CASSYGLSSYNEQFF. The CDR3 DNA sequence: TGTGCCAGCAGCTATGGACTGAGCTCCTACAATGAGCAGTTCTTC.